This T cell receptor (beta chain) derives from a study of blood T cell repertoires in COVID-19. Study processing details: Estimation of nucleated cell counts was performed using reference gene primer amplification. Here immunoSEQ multiplex PCR was the method, and the copy in TCRdb shows in-frame clones only, minus some. The DNA was the basis for D and trimming; V, J and clone size are from that table. The table has roughly 440,000 clones, around 88% seen once. The germline CDR1 and CDR2 sequences are LNHDA and SQIVND (reference sequence). V was shortened by 5 bases and J by 8 bases, with 9 bases between the two germline ends. This CDR3 comprises 11 residues.

The TCR sequence derives from a woman in her forties or fifties with COVID-19, enrolled during active disease. The V gene is TRBV19, the J gene TRBJ1-2, with D unresolved. The sequenced material came from peripheral blood. The DNA for the CDR3 is TGTGCCAGTAGTGCGGCAGTCGGCTACACCTTC. It is translated as CASSAAVGYTF.